The 18 T cell receptor beta chains presented below share a single source sample, sequenced in a study of blood T cell repertoires in COVID-19 (dated by TCRdb to 2020 to 2022). To prepare the library, the immunoSEQ multiplex PCR assay was applied. TCRdb holds this immuneACCESS table with in-frame rearrangements only. Some clones are missing; in checked studies, unresolved V genes explain under half, and the rest has no known cause. The sample has about 95,000 clones on record, about 84% of them singletons. The ten largest make up 20% to 25% of the sample. The sequenced sample consisted of peripheral blood. The receptors derive from a human donor in a cohort sampled during active COVID-19.

V gene TRBV11-2 combines with J gene TRBJ1-2, with D possibly TRBD1 on 5 matching bases. V was pared by 0 bases and J by 7 bases, with 9 bases between. The V gene's germline CDR1 is SGHAT and CDR2 FQNNGV. This CDR3 contains 13 residues. In DNA, the CDR3 is TGTGCCAGCAGCTTAGACAGGGAGGTTGGCTACACCTTC. Protein: CASSLDREVGYTF.

This clone was detected only a few times. The chain carries TRBV5-4 and TRBJ2-1, with 11 positions matching TRBD2. CDR1 is SGHNT and CDR2 is YYREEE in the germline V gene (reference sequence). J lost 8 bases, V lost 0 bases, and 4 bases had no gene match. The CDR3 has 15 amino acids. Here the CDR3 reads CASSLGLAGLHEQFF. The CDR3 DNA reads TGTGCCAGCAGCTTGGGACTAGCGGGGTTGCATGAGCAGTTCTTC. Full variable domain (missing parts from reference TRBV5-4 and TRBJ2-1): ETGVTQSPTHLIKTRGQQVTLRCSSQSGHNTVSWYQQALGQGPQFIFQYYREEENGRGNFPPRFSGLQFPNYSSELNVNALELDDSALYLCASSLGLAGLHEQFFGPGTRLTVL.

The V and J genes are TRBV5-1 and TRBJ1-2, with D possibly TRBD1 on 5 matching bases. The germline V and J ends were trimmed by 0 bases and 6 bases, with 9 bases remaining between them. Per germline, CDR1 SGHRS and CDR2 YFSETQ. The CDR3 loop spans 13 amino acids. CDR3 amino acids: CASSLGGRDGYTF. In DNA, the CDR3 is TGCGCCAGCAGCTTGGGGGGCCGAGATGGCTACACCTTC. The full variable domain, with the rest looked up from reference TRBV5-1 and TRBJ1-2, is KAGVTQTPRYLIKTRGQQVTLSCSPISGHRSVSWYQQTPGQGLQFLFEYFSETQRNKGNFPGRFSGRQFSNSRSEMNVSTLELGDSALYLCASSLGGRDGYTFGSGTRLTVV.

CDR3 nucleotide sequence: TGTGCCAGCAGCGTAGATGAGGGGGCGCTATACACTGAAGCTTTCTTT. As protein: CASSVDEGALYTEAFF. The chain employs TRBV9 and TRBJ1-1; 7 positions match TRBD1. V was clipped by 0 bases and J by 3 bases; unmatched bases: 8. Germline CDR1 and CDR2: SGDLS and YYNGEE. The CDR3 consists of 16 residues.

This sequence joins TRBV21-1 and TRBJ1-2; TRBD1 is taken as the D call from the table, unchecked against the DNA. TRBV21-1 is annotated as a pseudogene. The CDR3 has 17 amino acids. CDR3 loop: CASSGSGQGSFRDGYTF. The CDR3 DNA follows: TGTGCCAGCAGCGGATCTGGACAGGGTTCGTTTCGGGATGGCTACACCTTC.

The chain is built from TRBV4-1 and TRBJ1-5; D is unresolved. V shed 4 bases and J shed 7 bases, with 14 bases lying between them. There are 14 residues in the CDR3. Germline V gene data show CDR1 as MGHRA and CDR2 as YSYEKL. This CDR3 reads CASSRAFLLQPQHF. In DNA form, the CDR3 reads TGCGCCAGCAGCCGGGCCTTCCTGCTACAGCCCCAGCATTTT.

The rearrangement uses TRBV6-2 or TRBV6-3 and TRBJ2-7; 8 bases fit TRBD2. The CDR3 runs 15 residues. Germline lookup yields CDR1 MNHEY and CDR2 SVGEGT. Losses at the gene ends were 2 bases for V and 3 bases for J; bases not matched to a gene: 6. Written as DNA, the CDR3 is TGTGCCAGCAGTTACGCCGGCGGGGGGTACTACGAGCAGTACTTC. Translation gives CASSYAGGGYYEQYF.

This clone was picked up a small number of times. The CDR3 DNA reads TGTGCCAGCAGCTTGAATCCAGGGGGATACAATGAGCAGTTCTTC. Residues: CASSLNPGGYNEQFF. The rearrangement links TRBV5-5 to TRBJ2-1; 7 bases match TRBD1. Germline V gives CDR1 SGHKS, CDR2 YYEKEE (reference sequence). The CDR3 has 15 residues. The trim removed 1 base at V and 4 bases at J, leaving 5 bases unmatched.

V is TRBV10-3 and J is TRBJ2-3; 11 bases agree with TRBD2. The CDR3 sequence is 15 residues long. The germline V gene has CDR1 ENHRY and CDR2 SYGVKD. The junction had 6 bases not matched to a gene; V was cut back by 10 bases and J by 0 bases. CDR3 residues: CATGTSGTSTDTQYF. The CDR3 DNA follows: TGTGCCACCGGGACTAGCGGAACTAGCACAGATACGCAGTATTTT.

The V gene is TRBV12-5, the J gene TRBJ1-2, with D uncertain. V was cut by 6 bases and J by 4 bases, with 12 bases left in between. The germline CDR1 and CDR2 sequences are LGHNT and FRNRAP. This CDR3 contains 13 residues. CDR3 sequence reads: CASGREGFYGYTF. The CDR3 DNA follows: TGTGCTAGTGGCCGCGAGGGCTTCTATGGCTACACCTTC.

J is TRBJ2-3 and V is TRBV29-1; TRBD2 matches at 11 bases. This CDR3 spans 15 amino acids. Trimming took 0 bases from V and 4 from J; bases not matched to a gene: 3. In germline, CDR1 is SQVTM, CDR2 ANQGSEA. For the CDR3, the DNA is TGCAGCGTTGAAGACTCGACTAGCGGGGCAGATACGCAGTATTTT. This translates into CSVEDSTSGADTQYF.

Here the CDR3 reads CASSQVSDRGRDGYTF. The CDR3 region has the DNA TGTGCCAGCAGCCAGGTCTCGGACAGGGGGCGCGATGGCTACACCTTC. The chain is built from TRBV4-2 and TRBJ1-2, with 11 bases fitting TRBD1. This CDR3 is built from 16 residues. From germline, CDR1 is LGHNA and CDR2 YNFKEQ. The trim removed 3 bases at V and 6 bases at J, leaving 9 bases unmatched.

The chain employs TRBV2 and TRBJ1-6, with 7 bases that match TRBD1. This CDR3 has 13 amino acids. With V trimmed by 7 bases and J by 7 bases, 4 bases remained unmatched. In germline, CDR1 is SNHLY, CDR2 FYNNEI. The DNA of the CDR3 is TGTGCCAGCAAAGGACAGGCAAATTCACCCCTCCACTTT. It encodes CASKGQANSPLHF.

The gene calls are TRBV5-5 and TRBJ1-5; D ambiguous. Deletions cut 0 bases from V and 0 bases from J, with 4 bases between. The V gene's germline CDR1 is SGHKS and CDR2 YYEKEE (reference sequence). The CDR3 is 14 residues long. CDR3 in amino acids: CASSLGHSNQPQHF. CDR3 coding DNA: TGTGCCAGCAGCTTGGGTCATAGCAATCAGCCCCAGCATTTT.

The V gene is TRBV7-3, the J gene TRBJ2-1, with 7 bases matching TRBD2. Trimming took 2 bases from V and 8 from J; bases not matched to a gene: 12. Germline lookup yields CDR1 SGHTA and CDR2 FQGTGA. The CDR3 contains 16 residues. This CDR3 reads CASSLWGGMRGDEQFF. CDR3 sequence (DNA): TGTGCCAGCAGCTTATGGGGAGGGATGAGGGGAGATGAGCAGTTCTTC.

This chain uses TRBV7-9 with TRBJ1-1; D may be TRBD1 (5 bases). The ends were cut back, 5 bases at V and 6 bases at J, with 19 bases in the middle. This CDR3 has 15 amino acids. CDR1 SEHNR and CDR2 FQNEAQ come from the germline V gene (reference sequence). The CDR3 region is CASSVSGGLGPEAFF. In nucleotides, the CDR3 is TGTGCCAGCAGCGTTAGTGGGGGACTGGGGCCTGAAGCTTTCTTT.

This chain links TRBV6-6 with TRBJ1-3, with 8 bases fitting TRBD1. J was trimmed by 1 base and V by 6 bases; bases with no gene match: 8. Germline V gives CDR1 MNHNY, CDR2 SVGAGI (reference sequence). The CDR3 runs to 16 residues. The DNA of the CDR3 is TGTGCCAGCAGCCACAGTCAGGGGGCTTCTGGAAACACCATATATTTT. Its translation: CASSHSQGASGNTIYF.

The CDR3 region has the DNA TGTGCCAGCAGCTCCGCCGGGACAGGGGGAGATACGCAGTATTTT. This encodes CASSSAGTGGDTQYF. The chain links TRBV6-6 to TRBJ2-3, with 11 bases identical to TRBD1. The CDR3 length is 15 residues. V lost 6 bases and J lost 5; bases outside the gene matches: 7. Per the germline V gene, CDR1 is MNHNY and CDR2 is SVGAGI (reference sequence).